These 32 T cell receptor beta chains were all obtained from the same sample, sequenced in a study of T cell responses to AZD1222 COVID-19 vaccine. Some clones are missing from TCRdb's copy, which holds only in-frame ones; the method was immunoSEQ multiplex PCR. In the table there are about 130,000 clones, over 90% of which are singletons. The sequencing used peripheral blood, collected on day 0 of AZD1222 vaccination. These TCRs come from an adult in good health.

The chain is built from TRBV7-2 and TRBJ1-5; D unclear. The V end lost 5 bases, the J end lost 3 bases, and 8 bases lay between the germline ends. CDR1 is SGHTA, CDR2 FQGNSA, per germline. This CDR3 spans 13 amino acids. CDR3 region: CASSAGTNQPQHF. CDR3 DNA sequence: TGTGCCAGCAGCGCAGGAACCAATCAGCCCCAGCATTTT.

This rearrangement joins TRBV30 to TRBJ2-7; D is unresolved. CDR3 length equals 13 residues. V lost 0 bases, J lost 2 bases, and 8 bases lay in between. Germline V lookup: CDR1 GTSNPN, CDR2 SVGIG (reference sequence). The CDR3 protein is CAWSVKGTYEQYF. The DNA for the CDR3 is TGTGCCTGGAGTGTAAAGGGTACCTACGAGCAGTACTTC.

This chain uses TRBV6-1 with TRBJ1-5; a possible D gene is TRBD1 (6 bases). Per germline, CDR1 MNHNS and CDR2 SASEGT. The CDR3 sequence is 14 residues long. V dropped 2 bases and J dropped 7 bases, with 12 bases sitting between them. In DNA, the CDR3 is TGTGCCAGCAGTGAACAGGGGTGGAGACAGCCCCAGCATTTT. Its protein is CASSEQGWRQPQHF.

The chain joins TRBV7-2 to TRBJ2-5; D uncertain. Germline V lookup: CDR1 SGHTA, CDR2 FQGNSA. The CDR3 is 14 amino acids. The germline V and J ends were trimmed by 2 bases and 5 bases, with 12 bases remaining between them. CDR3 protein: CASSLWPVEETQYF. The CDR3, as DNA: TGTGCCAGCAGCTTATGGCCAGTTGAGGAGACCCAGTACTTC.

The CDR3 DNA reads TGTGCCTGGAGTGACTGGCGGGAAGGCGAGCAGTACTTC. Its protein is CAWSDWREGEQYF. This rearrangement joins TRBV30 to TRBJ2-7, with D possibly matching TRBD2 (6 bases). There are 13 residues in the CDR3. CDR1 and CDR2 (germline): GTSNPN, SVGIG (reference sequence). Deletions cut 1 base from V and 6 bases from J, with 13 bases between.

The V gene is TRBV7-8, the J gene TRBJ1-4, with 8 bases aligning to TRBD1. V lost 1 base and J lost 1; bases outside the gene matches: 2. Germline assignment: CDR1 SGHVS and CDR2 FQNEAQ. This CDR3 region has 16 residues. The CDR3 sequence is CASSLEQGVTNEKLFF. As DNA, the CDR3 is TGTGCCAGCAGCTTAGAACAGGGGGTAACTAATGAAAAACTGTTTTTT.

This clone was recorded a few times. V gene TRBV19 combines with J gene TRBJ1-5; perhaps TRBD1 as D (5 bases). Trimming cost V 4 bases and J 5 bases, with 12 bases left between them. This CDR3 region has 14 residues. Germline-derived CDR1 and CDR2 are LNHDA and SQIVND (reference sequence). CDR3 amino acids: CASSSEQGHQPQHF. CDR3 DNA: TGTGCCAGTAGTAGTGAGCAGGGTCATCAGCCCCAGCATTTT.

The chain couples TRBV4-2 to TRBJ1-4; 7 bases are shared with TRBD1. From germline, CDR1 is LGHNA and CDR2 YNFKEQ. This CDR3 region has 17 residues. The V segment lost 2 bases and the J segment 5 bases; nucleotides outside the gene matches: 11. The CDR3 DNA is TGTGCCAGCAGCCAACTGAGGCAGGGGGGGAGGAATGAAAAACTGTTTTTT. Protein product: CASSQLRQGGRNEKLFF.

The genes are TRBV4-1 and TRBJ1-5; TRBD1 matches 7 bases. The ends lost 0 bases at V and 2 bases at J; junction bases unmatched: 4. Germline values: CDR1 MGHRA, CDR2 YSYEKL. The CDR3 totals 16 residues. CDR3 sequence reads: CASSQDGTGGNQPQHF. The DNA of the CDR3 is TGCGCCAGCAGCCAAGATGGTACAGGGGGCAATCAGCCCCAGCATTTT.

The chain combines TRBV19 with TRBJ2-1; D gene uncertain. The CDR3 contains 13 residues. Germline V gene sequence: CDR1 LNHDA, CDR2 SQIVND (reference sequence). The V gene lost 1 base and the J gene lost 6 bases, with 7 bases spanning the gap. Here the CDR3 reads CASSIGRSNEQFF. CDR3 sequence (DNA): TGTGCCAGTAGTATAGGCCGCTCCAATGAGCAGTTCTTC.

The CDR3 DNA reads as TGCGCCAGCAGCCAACCCGGGGGGGATTCTAATGAAAAACTGTTTTTT. Residues: CASSQPGGDSNEKLFF. This rearrangement joins TRBV4-1 to TRBJ1-4; D is perhaps TRBD1 (5 bases). V gave up 2 bases and J gave up 3 bases, with 13 bases separating them. CDR1 is MGHRA, CDR2 YSYEKL, per germline. The CDR3 runs 16 residues.

V usage is TRBV27 and J usage is TRBJ1-2, with 8 bases aligning to TRBD1. Unmatched junction bases numbered 9, after V lost 2 bases and J lost 7 bases. The germline V gene encodes CDR1 MNHEY and CDR2 SMNVEV (reference sequence). CDR3 length: 15 amino acids. CDR3: CASSLAPVGTGGYTF. CDR3 coding DNA: TGTGCCAGCAGTTTAGCTCCGGTAGGGACAGGTGGCTACACCTTC.

The V gene is TRBV2, the J gene TRBJ1-1, with a tentative D call TRBD1 (6 bases). V gave up 5 bases and J gave up 0 bases, with 10 bases separating them. The CDR3 loop spans 14 amino acids. CDR1 and CDR2 (germline): SNHLY, FYNNEI. CDR3 region: CASSKQGMNTEAFF. Written as DNA, the CDR3 is TGTGCCAGCAGTAAGCAGGGGATGAACACTGAAGCTTTCTTT. Combining the CDR3 with reference TRBV2 and TRBJ1-1 gives the whole variable domain EPEVTQTPSHQVTQMGQEVILRCVPISNHLYFYWYRQILGQKVEFLVSFYNNEISEKSEIFDDQFSVERPDGSNFTLKIRSTKLEDSAMYFCASSKQGMNTEAFFGQGTRLTVV.

The chain employs TRBV4-2 and TRBJ1-6; TRBD1 is a possible D gene (6 bases). CDR3 size: 16 residues. The V gene lost 7 bases and the J gene lost 0 bases, with 13 bases spanning the gap. The germline V gene has CDR1 LGHNA and CDR2 YNFKEQ. The CDR3 coding sequence is TGTGCCAGCACCAACAGGGCTAGCTCCTATAATTCACCCCTCCACTTT. Translated, it gives CASTNRASSYNSPLHF.

This chain uses TRBV7-8 with TRBJ1-1; TRBD1 might be the D (5 bases). V gave up 1 base and J gave up 3 bases, with 15 bases separating them. Germline CDR1 SGHVS, CDR2 FQNEAQ. This CDR3 is built from 16 residues. The CDR3 loop is CASSLVRDGWHTEAFF. CDR3 in DNA: TGTGCCAGCAGCTTAGTCAGGGACGGATGGCACACTGAAGCTTTCTTT. The whole variable domain, filled in from reference TRBV7-8 and TRBJ1-1, reads GAGVSQSPRYKVAKRGQDVALRCDPISGHVSLFWYQQALGQGPEFLTYFQNEAQLDKSGLPSDRFFAERPEGSVSTLKIQRTQQEDSAVYLCASSLVRDGWHTEAFFGQGTRLTVV.

The chain has TRBV25-1 and TRBJ2-7, with D possibly TRBD2 on 5 matching bases. Trimming left V 6 bases short and J 2 bases short, with 11 bases between. Germline V lookup: CDR1 MGHDK, CDR2 SYGVNS. This CDR3 comprises 13 residues. CDR3 loop: CASRPGFAYEQYF. The CDR3 coding sequence is TGTGCCAGCAGGCCGGGATTTGCCTACGAGCAGTACTTC.

The rearrangement links TRBV7-2 to TRBJ2-7, with TRBD2 matching over 8 bases. The germline V gene encodes CDR1 SGHTA and CDR2 FQGNSA. This CDR3 has 15 amino acids. After removal of 2 bases from V and 0 bases from J, the junction contained 3 bases not matched to a gene. The CDR3, as DNA: TGTGCCAGCAGCTTAAGTAGCGGGAACTCCTACGAGCAGTACTTC. Protein product: CASSLSSGNSYEQYF.

V and J are TRBV9 and TRBJ1-3; D remains unclear. Germline values: CDR1 SGDLS, CDR2 YYNGEE. The CDR3 covers 14 residues. Trimming took off 1 base at V and 0 bases at J, with 5 bases between the two ends. The CDR3 here is CASSVLASGNTIYF. In nucleotides, the CDR3 is TGTGCCAGCAGCGTATTGGCCTCTGGAAACACCATATATTTT.

The chain uses TRBV7-2 and TRBJ2-3, with 11 nucleotides matching TRBD1. Germline V gene sequence: CDR1 SGHTA, CDR2 FQGNSA. The CDR3 totals 14 residues. The V segment lost 5 bases and the J segment 3 bases; nucleotides outside the gene matches: 1. In nucleotides, the CDR3 is TGTGCCAGCAGCAGGGACAGGGGGACAGATACGCAGTATTTT. The encoded protein is CASSRDRGTDTQYF.

The J gene is TRBJ2-7, the V gene TRBV12-3 or TRBV12-4; no reliable D call. Trimming left V 3 bases short and J 5 bases short, with 5 bases between. There are 11 residues in the CDR3. This CDR3 is CASSFLDEQYF. The CDR3 coding sequence is TGTGCCAGCAGTTTTTTGGACGAGCAGTACTTC.

V usage is TRBV18 and J usage is TRBJ1-3, with TRBD1 as a possible D gene (5 bases). The CDR3 is 15 residues long. Germline values: CDR1 KGHSH, CDR2 LQKENI. The ends were cut back, 6 bases at V and 2 bases at J, with 14 bases in the middle. CDR3 in amino acids: CASSPRGTAGNTIYF. Here the CDR3 DNA reads TGTGCCAGCTCGCCGCGGGGGACCGCTGGAAACACCATATATTTT.

In its sample, this clone was seen a few times. The chain combines TRBV5-4 with TRBJ2-2; 11 bases are a match to TRBD2. V lost 4 bases, J lost 4 bases, and 6 bases stayed unmatched. CDR1 and CDR2 (germline): SGHNT, YYREEE (reference sequence). This CDR3 comprises 16 residues. DNA of the CDR3: TGTGCCAGCAGCCTAATAGCGGGAGGGTCCACCGGGGAGCTGTTTTTT. Translating it yields CASSLIAGGSTGELFF.

The chain carries TRBV27 and TRBJ2-2; D possibly corresponds to TRBD1 (5 bases). Germline CDR1 MNHEY, CDR2 SMNVEV (reference sequence). CDR3 length: 17 amino acids. Trimming shortened V by 1 base and J by 1 base, and 13 bases separated the two germline ends. Here the CDR3 DNA reads TGTGCCAGCAGTTTATTAACCAGCCAGGGGAACACCGGGGAGCTGTTTTTT. Translation gives CASSLLTSQGNTGELFF.

The rearrangement uses TRBV7-6 and TRBJ2-1; D might be TRBD1 (6 bases). Germline lookup yields CDR1 SGHVS and CDR2 FNYEAQ. Trimming left V 1 base short and J 2 bases short, with 15 bases between. This CDR3 contains 17 residues. CDR3 nucleotide sequence: TGTGCCAGCAGCTTAGGGCTGAGGGGGAGTACCTACAATGAGCAGTTCTTC. The encoded protein is CASSLGLRGSTYNEQFF.

V gene TRBV19 combines with J gene TRBJ2-1; 8 bases match TRBD2. The germline CDR1 and CDR2 sequences are LNHDA and SQIVND (reference sequence). The CDR3 runs to 17 residues. The J segment lost 9 bases and the V segment lost 0 bases, leaving 13 bases of the junction unmatched. CDR3 loop: CASSIDKGGLAGGEQFF. CDR3 DNA sequence: TGTGCCAGTAGTATAGATAAAGGAGGGCTAGCGGGCGGTGAGCAGTTCTTC.

The chain couples TRBV7-8 to TRBJ1-5; no reliable D call. Trimming took 5 bases from V and 7 from J, leaving 12 bases between them. Germline V lookup: CDR1 SGHVS, CDR2 FQNEAQ. CDR3 length: 13 residues. Written as DNA, the CDR3 is TGTGCCAGCAGCATAACGGAGGGCCAGCCCCAGCATTTT. Translation: CASSITEGQPQHF.

The chain employs TRBV11-2 and TRBJ1-2; D perhaps matches TRBD1 (6 bases). The CDR3 totals 15 residues. Germline-derived CDR1 and CDR2 are SGHAT and FQNNGV. V lost 0 bases, J lost 4 bases, and 12 bases lay in between. The CDR3 sequence is CASSLEAGAVYGYTF. The CDR3 nucleotides are TGTGCCAGCAGCTTAGAGGCAGGGGCGGTCTATGGCTACACCTTC. The full variable domain, in which reference TRBV11-2 and TRBJ1-2 provide the parts outside the CDR3, is EAGVAQSPRYKIIEKRQSVAFWCNPISGHATLYWYQQILGQGPKLLIQFQNNGVVDDSQLPKDRFSAERLKGVDSTLKIQPAKLEDSAVYLCASSLEAGAVYGYTFGSGTRLTVV.

The chain carries TRBV29-1 and TRBJ2-5, with D tentatively TRBD2 (5 bases). Per germline, CDR1 SQVTM and CDR2 ANQGSEA. The CDR3 sequence is 14 residues long. Trimming pared 1 base from V and 4 bases from J, leaving 13 bases between. CDR3 DNA: TGCAGCGTTGAAGTGCCGGGAAAGCGAGAGACCCAGTACTTC. Its protein is CSVEVPGKRETQYF.

The chain employs TRBV6-5 and TRBJ2-7, with 12 bases that match TRBD2. The germline CDR1 and CDR2 sequences are MNHEY and SVGAGI. The CDR3 is 16 amino acids. V lost 0 bases to trimming and J lost 5 bases; unmatched junction nucleotides: 5. The CDR3 nucleotides read TGTGCCAGCAGTTACTCCGGGACTAGCGGGTTCGACGAGCAGTACTTC. It encodes CASSYSGTSGFDEQYF.

This rearrangement joins TRBV30 to TRBJ1-2; D not resolved. The V end lost 2 bases, the J end lost 4 bases, and 14 bases lay between the germline ends. This CDR3 has 14 amino acids. Germline V CDR1 and CDR2: GTSNPN, SVGIG (reference sequence). CDR3 sequence: CAWSTLGPTYGYTF. CDR3 DNA: TGTGCCTGGAGTACCCTCGGACCGACCTATGGCTACACCTTC.

This chain links TRBV30 with TRBJ2-2; tentatively, D is TRBD1 (5 bases). Germline V gives CDR1 GTSNPN, CDR2 SVGIG (reference sequence). Trimming took off 0 bases at V and 2 bases at J, with 13 bases between the two ends. The CDR3 runs 16 residues. The CDR3 loop reads CAWSVPATDNTGELFF. Written as DNA, the CDR3 is TGTGCCTGGAGTGTACCCGCGACAGATAACACCGGGGAGCTGTTTTTT.

The chain combines TRBV27 with TRBJ1-1; the D gene is possibly TRBD1 (6 bases). The CDR3 loop spans 12 amino acids. The V end was cut by 7 bases, the J end by 5 bases, with 11 bases between. From germline, CDR1 is MNHEY and CDR2 SMNVEV (reference sequence). The CDR3 region is CASKQGDTEAFF. CDR3 DNA sequence: TGTGCCAGCAAACAGGGAGATACTGAAGCTTTCTTT.